The rows below give T cell receptor beta chains drawn from one sample of a study of blood T cell repertoires in COVID-19. Assay: immunoSEQ multiplex PCR; the TCRdb copy retains only in-frame clones and omits some. The data contain about 220,000 clones, 80% to 90% of them seen just once; the ten biggest clones take up under 3.5%. The sample consisted of PBMCs or T cells enriched from blood (not recorded which). These receptors came from a woman under 30 in a cohort exposed to, infected with or recovered from COVID-19 (not recorded which). Both conserved end residues are part of each CDR3. Each record gives: V gene, J gene, clone size, D gene, CDR3 DNA, CDR3 protein. The D gene is left open where the match is weak. Expanded clones get a size class; other rows say once, few or many, or leave the size out.

TRBV25-1	TRBJ1-1	once	-	TGTGCCAGCAAAGGACAACTCACTGAAGCTTTCTTT	CASKGQLTEAFF
TRBV12-3/TRBV12-4	TRBJ1-4	-	-	TGTGCCAGCAGGACAGTACCTAATGAAAAACTGTTTTTT	CASRTVPNEKLFF
TRBV6-5	TRBJ2-7	-	TRBD1	TGTGCCAGCACTAAGGGAGGGACAGGGTCCCACGAGCAGTACTTC	CASTKGGTGSHEQYF
TRBV29-1	TRBJ2-2	-	TRBD2	TGCAGCGGGCAAGGGAGGGGAGGGAGAGACACCGGGGAGCTGTTTTTT	CSGQGRGGRDTGELFF
TRBV19	TRBJ1-2	few	-	TGTGCCAGTAGTCGAGAGGCGGGCTACACCTTC	CASSREAGYTF
TRBV11-3	TRBJ2-1	many	TRBD2	TGTGCCAGCAGCTCTACCGGACTAGCGGGGGGGCTAAATGAGCAGTTCTTC	CASSSTGLAGGLNEQFF
TRBV7-3	TRBJ2-7	-	TRBD1	TGTGCCAGCAGCACAGGGGGTGAGCAGTACTTC	CASSTGGEQYF
TRBV6-5	TRBJ1-2	-	TRBD1	TGTGCCAGCAGTTACGTAACAGGGGGATACGGCTACACCTTC	CASSYVTGGYGYTF
TRBV11-3	TRBJ2-5	-	-	TGTGCCAGCAGCTCGCACGGGAATTACGGCGAGACCCAGTACTTC	CASSSHGNYGETQYF
TRBV19	TRBJ1-2	-	TRBD1	TGTGCCAGTAGTGAAGGGACAGGGAACTATGGCTACACCTTC	CASSEGTGNYGYTF
TRBV28	TRBJ2-2	-	-	TGTGCCAGCAGTTTAGAGATCTCCGGGGAGCTGTTTTTT	CASSLEISGELFF
TRBV5-1	TRBJ2-3	-	-	TGCGCCAGCAGCTTGGCCGGGCGGGACCCTGGAGGTACGCAGTATTTT	CASSLAGRDPGGTQYF
TRBV10-1	TRBJ2-2	-	-	TGCGCCAGCAGTGATCAGGGGTCGGAGACCGGGGAGCTGTTTTTT	CASSDQGSETGELFF
TRBV24-1	TRBJ1-2	once	-	TGTGCCACCAGTGATTTGCCATCCAGAAACTATGGCTACACCTTC	CATSDLPSRNYGYTF
TRBV9	TRBJ2-2	-	-	TGTGCCAGCAGCCCTAGGATGGCGGGGTTCGCGAACACCGGGGAGCTGTTTTTT	CASSPRMAGFANTGELFF
TRBV19	TRBJ1-6	-	TRBD1	TGTGCCAGTAGTACTTTATGGACAGGGCGAGGCTCACCCCTCCACTTT	CASSTLWTGRGSPLHF
TRBV9	TRBJ1-6	-	TRBD1	TGTGCCAGCAGCGGCCGGACAGGTGGTTCCTATAATTCACCCCTCCACTTT	CASSGRTGGSYNSPLHF
TRBV28	TRBJ1-1	once	TRBD1	TGTGCCAGCAGTCAACAGGGGGCTAGAAAGAACACTGAAGCTTTCTTT	CASSQQGARKNTEAFF
TRBV15	TRBJ1-6	-	-	TGTGCCACCAGCAGAGAGTATGGCGGGGGCCATAATTCACCCCTCCACTTT	CATSREYGGGHNSPLHF
TRBV9	TRBJ1-2	-	-	TGTGCCAGCAGCGTAGATCAGGGTGGCTATGGCTACACCTTC	CASSVDQGGYGYTF
TRBV29-1	TRBJ2-6	-	-	TGCAGCGCCGTGACCGGGACTGCCATCTCTGGGGCCAACGTCCTGACTTTC	CSAVTGTAISGANVLTF
TRBV27	TRBJ2-1	-	TRBD1	TGTGCCAGCAGTTTTTTCCGGGACAGCAATGAGCAGTTCTTC	CASSFFRDSNEQFF
TRBV9	TRBJ2-2	-	-	TGTGCCAGCAGCGTAGATTCCATTCCGAACACCGGGGAGCTGTTTTTT	CASSVDSIPNTGELFF
TRBV5-1	TRBJ1-1	-	-	TGCGCCAGCAGCCCCCCCTTGGGGGGCACTGAAGCTTTCTTT	CASSPPLGGTEAFF
TRBV11-2	TRBJ2-7	-	TRBD1	TGTGCCAGCAGCTCTGGGTATGGGACAGGTTACGAGCAGTACTTC	CASSSGYGTGYEQYF
TRBV27	TRBJ1-6	-	-	TGTGCCAGCAGAATTCGACAGGCAACTAAATCACCCCTCCACTTT	CASRIRQATKSPLHF